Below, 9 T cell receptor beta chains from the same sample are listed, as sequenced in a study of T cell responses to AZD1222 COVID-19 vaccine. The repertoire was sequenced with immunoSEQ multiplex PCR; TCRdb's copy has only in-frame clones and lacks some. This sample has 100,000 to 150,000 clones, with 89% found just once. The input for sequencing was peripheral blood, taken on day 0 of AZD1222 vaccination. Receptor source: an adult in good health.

As DNA, the CDR3 is TGCGCCAGCAGCTTCCGGGACTCCAATGAAAAACTGTTTTTT. This sequence encodes CASSFRDSNEKLFF. V usage is TRBV5-1 and J usage is TRBJ1-4; D might be TRBD1 (5 bases). The CDR3 extends over 14 amino acids. Germline lookup yields CDR1 SGHRS and CDR2 YFSETQ. V lost 2 bases and J 5 bases, leaving 10 bases between the germline ends. Looking up the rest from reference TRBV5-1 and TRBJ1-4 gives the full variable domain: KAGVTQTPRYLIKTRGQQVTLSCSPISGHRSVSWYQQTPGQGLQFLFEYFSETQRNKGNFPGRFSGRQFSNSRSEMNVSTLELGDSALYLCASSFRDSNEKLFFGSGTQLSVL.

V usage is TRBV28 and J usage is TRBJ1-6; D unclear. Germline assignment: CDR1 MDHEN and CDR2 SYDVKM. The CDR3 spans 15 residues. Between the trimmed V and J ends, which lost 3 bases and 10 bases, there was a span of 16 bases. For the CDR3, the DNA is TGTGCCAGCAGTTTGTCGGGGTCGATCTACTCACCCCTCCACTTT. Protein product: CASSLSGSIYSPLHF.

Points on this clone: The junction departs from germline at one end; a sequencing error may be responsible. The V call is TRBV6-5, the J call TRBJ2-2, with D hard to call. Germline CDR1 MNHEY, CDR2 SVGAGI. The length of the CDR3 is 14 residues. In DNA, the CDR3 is TGTGCCAGCAGTGACTCTCTAGTGCCCGGGGAGCTGTTTTTT. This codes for CASSDSLVPGELFF.

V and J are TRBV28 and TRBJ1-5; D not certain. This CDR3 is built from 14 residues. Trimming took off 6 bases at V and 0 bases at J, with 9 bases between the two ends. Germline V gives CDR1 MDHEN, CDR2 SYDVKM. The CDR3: CASSKSYSNQPQHF. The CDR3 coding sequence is TGTGCCAGCAGCAAGAGTTATAGCAATCAGCCCCAGCATTTT.

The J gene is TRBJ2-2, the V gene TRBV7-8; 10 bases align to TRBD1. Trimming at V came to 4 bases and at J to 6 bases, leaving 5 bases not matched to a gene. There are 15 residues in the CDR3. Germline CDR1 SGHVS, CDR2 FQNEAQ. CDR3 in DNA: TGTGCCAGCAGCTCAGGACAGGGGGTATCCGGGGAGCTGTTTTTT. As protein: CASSSGQGVSGELFF.

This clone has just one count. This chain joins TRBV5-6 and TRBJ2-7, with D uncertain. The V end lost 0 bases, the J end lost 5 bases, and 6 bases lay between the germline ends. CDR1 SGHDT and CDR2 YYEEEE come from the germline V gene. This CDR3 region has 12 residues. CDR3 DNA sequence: TGTGCCAGCAGCTTGGCCGTCCACGAGCAGTACTTC. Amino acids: CASSLAVHEQYF. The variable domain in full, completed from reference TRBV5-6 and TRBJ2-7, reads DAGVTQSPTHLIKTRGQQVTLRCSPKSGHDTVSWYQQALGQGPQFIFQYYEEEERQRGNFPDRFSGHQFPNYSSELNVNALLLGDSALYLCASSLAVHEQYFGPGTRLTVT.

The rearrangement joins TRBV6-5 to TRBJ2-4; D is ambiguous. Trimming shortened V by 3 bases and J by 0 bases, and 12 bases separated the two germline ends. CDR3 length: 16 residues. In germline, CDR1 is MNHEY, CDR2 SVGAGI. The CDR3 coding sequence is TGTGCCAGCAGTTATGGCTCCACCCCAGCCAAAAACATTCAGTACTTC. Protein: CASSYGSTPAKNIQYF.

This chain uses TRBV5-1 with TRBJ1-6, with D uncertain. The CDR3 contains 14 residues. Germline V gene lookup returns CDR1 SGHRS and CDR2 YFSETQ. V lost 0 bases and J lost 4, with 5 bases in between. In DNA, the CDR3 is TGCGCCAGCAGCTTGGACCCTTATAATTCACCCCTCCACTTT. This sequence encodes CASSLDPYNSPLHF.

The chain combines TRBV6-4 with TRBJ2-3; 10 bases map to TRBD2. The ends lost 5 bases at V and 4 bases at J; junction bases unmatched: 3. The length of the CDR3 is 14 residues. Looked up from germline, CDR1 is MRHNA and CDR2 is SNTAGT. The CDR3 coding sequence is TGTGCCAGCAGTCTAGCGGGAGAAGCAGATACGCAGTATTTT. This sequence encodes CASSLAGEADTQYF.